This T cell receptor beta chain came from a study of T cell changes during pregnancy in multiple sclerosis. V shed 5 bases and J shed 8 bases, with 10 bases lying between them. The germline gives CDR1 SEHNR, CDR2 FQNEAQ (reference sequence). CDR3 length equals 12 residues. Only in-frame clones appear in the TCRdb table, and some are missing; sequencing was by immunoSEQ multiplex PCR. Here the sample spans tens of thousands of clones, approximately 88% being singletons. The rearrangement links TRBV7-9 to TRBJ2-1; TRBD1 is a possible D gene (5 bases). The receptor was derived from a female donor in good health, enrolled as a control in a pregnancy study. Sequenced here: peripheral blood, sampled in the first trimester of pregnancy. The CDR3 protein is CASSVQGDEQFF. In DNA, the CDR3 is TGTGCCAGCAGCGTACAAGGGGATGAGCAGTTCTTC.